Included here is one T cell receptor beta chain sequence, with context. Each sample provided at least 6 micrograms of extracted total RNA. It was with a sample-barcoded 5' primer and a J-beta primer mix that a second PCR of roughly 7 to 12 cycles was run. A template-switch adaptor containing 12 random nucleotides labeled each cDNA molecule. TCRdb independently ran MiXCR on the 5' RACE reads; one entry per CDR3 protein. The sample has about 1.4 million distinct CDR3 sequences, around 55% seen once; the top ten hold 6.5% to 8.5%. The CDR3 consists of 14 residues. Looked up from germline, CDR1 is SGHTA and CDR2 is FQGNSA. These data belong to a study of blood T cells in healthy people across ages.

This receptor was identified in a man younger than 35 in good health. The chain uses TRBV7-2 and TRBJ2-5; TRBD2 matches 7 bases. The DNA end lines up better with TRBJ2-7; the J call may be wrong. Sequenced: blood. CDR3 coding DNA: TGTGCCAGCAGCTTAGATTGGGGGGGCTACGAGCAGTACTTC. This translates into CASSLDWGGYEQYF.